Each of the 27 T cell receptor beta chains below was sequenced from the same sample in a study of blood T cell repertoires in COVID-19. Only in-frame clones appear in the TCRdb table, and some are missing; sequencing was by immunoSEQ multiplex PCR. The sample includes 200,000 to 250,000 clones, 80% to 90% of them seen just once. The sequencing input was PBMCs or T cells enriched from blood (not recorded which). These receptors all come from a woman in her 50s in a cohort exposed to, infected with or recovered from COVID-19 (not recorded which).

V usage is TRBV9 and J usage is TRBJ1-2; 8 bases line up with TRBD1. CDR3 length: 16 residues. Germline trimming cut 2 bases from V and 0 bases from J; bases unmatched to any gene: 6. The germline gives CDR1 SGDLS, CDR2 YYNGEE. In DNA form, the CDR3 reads TGTGCCAGCAGCGTGAGACCGGACAGGGCTAACTATGGCTACACCTTC. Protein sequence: CASSVRPDRANYGYTF.

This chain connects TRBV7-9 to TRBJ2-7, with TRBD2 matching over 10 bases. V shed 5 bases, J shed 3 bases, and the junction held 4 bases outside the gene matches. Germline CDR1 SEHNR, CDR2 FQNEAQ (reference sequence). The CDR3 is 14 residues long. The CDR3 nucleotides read TGTGCCAGCAGCACTAGCGGGGCTAGCTACGAGCAGTACTTC. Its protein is CASSTSGASYEQYF.

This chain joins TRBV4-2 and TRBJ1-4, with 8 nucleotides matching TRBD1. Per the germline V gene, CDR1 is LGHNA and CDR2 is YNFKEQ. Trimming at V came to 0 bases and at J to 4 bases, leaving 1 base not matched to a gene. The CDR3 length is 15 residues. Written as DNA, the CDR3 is TGTGCCAGCAGCCAAGATGACAGGGGTAATGAAAAACTGTTTTTT. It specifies CASSQDDRGNEKLFF.

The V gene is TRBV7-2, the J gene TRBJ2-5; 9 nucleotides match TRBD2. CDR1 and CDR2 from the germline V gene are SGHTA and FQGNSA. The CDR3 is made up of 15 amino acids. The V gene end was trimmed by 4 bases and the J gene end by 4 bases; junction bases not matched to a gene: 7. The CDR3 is CASSWGGGALETQYF. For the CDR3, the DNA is TGTGCCAGCAGCTGGGGCGGGGGGGCCCTAGAGACCCAGTACTTC.

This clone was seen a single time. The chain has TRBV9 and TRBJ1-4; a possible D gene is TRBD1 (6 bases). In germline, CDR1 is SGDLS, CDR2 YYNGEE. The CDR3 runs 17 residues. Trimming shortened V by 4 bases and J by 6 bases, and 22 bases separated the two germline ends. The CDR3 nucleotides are TGTGCCAGCAGCTCTAACCGGGACAAAATGTTTGATGAAAAACTGTTTTTT. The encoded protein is CASSSNRDKMFDEKLFF. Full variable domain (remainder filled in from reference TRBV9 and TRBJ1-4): DSGVTQTPKHLITATGQRVTLRCSPRSGDLSVYWYQQSLDQGLQFLIQYYNGEERAKGNILERFSAQQFPDLHSELNLSSLELGDSALYFCASSSNRDKMFDEKLFFGSGTQLSVL.

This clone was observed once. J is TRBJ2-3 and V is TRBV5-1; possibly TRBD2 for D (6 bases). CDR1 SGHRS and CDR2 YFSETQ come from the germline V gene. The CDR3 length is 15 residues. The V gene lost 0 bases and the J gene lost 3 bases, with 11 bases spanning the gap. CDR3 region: CASSLGTTRTDTQYF. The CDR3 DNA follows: TGCGCCAGCAGCTTGGGGACTACCCGAACAGATACGCAGTATTTT.

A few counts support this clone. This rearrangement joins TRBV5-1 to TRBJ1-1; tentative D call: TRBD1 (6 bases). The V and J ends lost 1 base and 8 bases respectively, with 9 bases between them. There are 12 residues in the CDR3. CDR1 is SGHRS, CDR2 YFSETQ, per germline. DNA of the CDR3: TGCGCCAGCAGCTTGCAGGGGCCGGAAGCTTTCTTT. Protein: CASSLQGPEAFF.

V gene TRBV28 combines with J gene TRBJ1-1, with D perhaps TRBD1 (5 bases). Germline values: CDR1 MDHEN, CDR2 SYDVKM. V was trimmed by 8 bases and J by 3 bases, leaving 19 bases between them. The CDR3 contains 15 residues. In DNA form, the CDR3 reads TGTGCCAGCCGTCCTTGGCAGGGAGGGTACACTGAAGCTTTCTTT. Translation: CASRPWQGGYTEAFF.

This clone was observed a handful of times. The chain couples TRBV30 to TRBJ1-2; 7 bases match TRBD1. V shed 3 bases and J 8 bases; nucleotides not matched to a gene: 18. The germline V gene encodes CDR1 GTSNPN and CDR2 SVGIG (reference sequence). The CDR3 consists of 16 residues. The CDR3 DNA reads TGTGCCTGGAGGGAACTGAAGGTCAGGGGGGATTTAGGCTACACCTTC. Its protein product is CAWRELKVRGDLGYTF.

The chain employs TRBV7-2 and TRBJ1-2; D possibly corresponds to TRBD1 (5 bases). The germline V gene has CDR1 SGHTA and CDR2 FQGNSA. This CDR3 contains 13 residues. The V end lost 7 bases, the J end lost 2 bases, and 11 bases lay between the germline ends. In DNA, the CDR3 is TGTGCCAGCACTAAGGGGATCAACTATGGCTACACCTTC. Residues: CASTKGINYGYTF.

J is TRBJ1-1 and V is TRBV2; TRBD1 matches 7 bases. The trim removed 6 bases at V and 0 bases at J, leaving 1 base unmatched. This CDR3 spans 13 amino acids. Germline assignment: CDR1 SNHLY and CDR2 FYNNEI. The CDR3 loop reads CASRDRVNTEAFF. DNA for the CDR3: TGTGCCAGCAGAGACAGGGTGAACACTGAAGCTTTCTTT.

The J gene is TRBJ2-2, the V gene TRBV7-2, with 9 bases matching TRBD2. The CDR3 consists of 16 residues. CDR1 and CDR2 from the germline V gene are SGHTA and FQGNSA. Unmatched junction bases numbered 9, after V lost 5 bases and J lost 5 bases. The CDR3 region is CASSLLAGGNTGELFF. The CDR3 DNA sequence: TGTGCCAGCAGCCTTCTGGCGGGGGGGAATACCGGGGAGCTGTTTTTT.

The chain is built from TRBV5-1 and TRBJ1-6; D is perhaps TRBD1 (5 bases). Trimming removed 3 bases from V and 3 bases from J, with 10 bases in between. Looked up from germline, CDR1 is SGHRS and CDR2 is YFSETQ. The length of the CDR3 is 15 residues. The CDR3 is CASSWGQGYNSPLHF. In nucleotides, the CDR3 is TGCGCCAGCAGCTGGGGTCAGGGCTATAATTCACCCCTCCACTTT. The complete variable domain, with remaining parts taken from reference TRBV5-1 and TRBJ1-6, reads KAGVTQTPRYLIKTRGQQVTLSCSPISGHRSVSWYQQTPGQGLQFLFEYFSETQRNKGNFPGRFSGRQFSNSRSEMNVSTLELGDSALYLCASSWGQGYNSPLHFGNGTRLTVT.

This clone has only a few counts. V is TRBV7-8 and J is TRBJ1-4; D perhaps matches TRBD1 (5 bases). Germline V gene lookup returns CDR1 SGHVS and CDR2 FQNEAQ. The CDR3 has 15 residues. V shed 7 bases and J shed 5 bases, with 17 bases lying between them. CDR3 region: CASNTPGEGNEKLFF. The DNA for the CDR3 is TGTGCCAGCAATACACCGGGGGAGGGGAATGAAAAACTGTTTTTT. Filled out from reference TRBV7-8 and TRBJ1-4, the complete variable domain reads GAGVSQSPRYKVAKRGQDVALRCDPISGHVSLFWYQQALGQGPEFLTYFQNEAQLDKSGLPSDRFFAERPEGSVSTLKIQRTQQEDSAVYLCASNTPGEGNEKLFFGSGTQLSVL.

Written as DNA, the CDR3 is TGTGCCAGCAGCCAACCCCAGGGGATGACTAACTATGGCTACACCTTC. Its translation is CASSQPQGMTNYGYTF. The chain carries TRBV4-2 and TRBJ1-2; D perhaps matches TRBD1 (6 bases). The length of the CDR3 is 16 residues. V was cut by 2 bases and J by 0 bases, with 13 bases left in between. Germline CDR1 reads LGHNA; CDR2 reads YNFKEQ.

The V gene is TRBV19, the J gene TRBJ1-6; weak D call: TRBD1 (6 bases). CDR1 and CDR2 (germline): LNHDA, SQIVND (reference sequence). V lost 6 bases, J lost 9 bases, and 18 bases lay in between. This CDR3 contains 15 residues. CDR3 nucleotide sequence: TGTGCCAGTAGCAACTCTGCGGGGGCTGGTTCACCCCTCCACTTT. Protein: CASSNSAGAGSPLHF.

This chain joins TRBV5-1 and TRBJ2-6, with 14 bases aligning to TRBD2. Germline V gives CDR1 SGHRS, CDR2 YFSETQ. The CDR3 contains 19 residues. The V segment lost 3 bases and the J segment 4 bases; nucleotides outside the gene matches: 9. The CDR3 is CASSYPTSGGASGANVLTF. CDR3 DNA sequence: TGCGCCAGCAGCTACCCGACTAGCGGGGGGGCGTCAGGGGCCAACGTCCTGACTTTC. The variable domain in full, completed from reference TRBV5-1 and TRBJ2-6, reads KAGVTQTPRYLIKTRGQQVTLSCSPISGHRSVSWYQQTPGQGLQFLFEYFSETQRNKGNFPGRFSGRQFSNSRSEMNVSTLELGDSALYLCASSYPTSGGASGANVLTFGAGSRLTVL.

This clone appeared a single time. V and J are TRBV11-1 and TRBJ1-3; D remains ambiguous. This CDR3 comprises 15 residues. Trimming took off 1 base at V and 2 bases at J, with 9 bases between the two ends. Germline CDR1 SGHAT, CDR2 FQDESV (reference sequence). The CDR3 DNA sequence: TGTGCCAGCAGCTTAGAAGGAGCTCCTGGAAACACCATATATTTT. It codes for CASSLEGAPGNTIYF.

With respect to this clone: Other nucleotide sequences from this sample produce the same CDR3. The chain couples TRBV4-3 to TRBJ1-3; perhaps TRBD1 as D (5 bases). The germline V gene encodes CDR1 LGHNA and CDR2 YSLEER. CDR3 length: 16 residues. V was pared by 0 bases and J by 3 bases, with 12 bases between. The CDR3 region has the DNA TGCGCCAGCAGCCAAGATGGCACAGGCGGTGGAAACACCATATATTTT. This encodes CASSQDGTGGGNTIYF.

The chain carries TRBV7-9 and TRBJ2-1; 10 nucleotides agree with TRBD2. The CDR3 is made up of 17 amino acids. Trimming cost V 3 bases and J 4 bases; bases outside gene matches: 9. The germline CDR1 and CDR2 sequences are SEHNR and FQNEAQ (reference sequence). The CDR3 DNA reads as TGTGCCAGCAGCTTGGGGCTAGCGGGGGATTCTTACAATGAGCAGTTCTTC. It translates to CASSLGLAGDSYNEQFF. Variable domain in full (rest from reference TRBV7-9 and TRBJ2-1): DTGVSQNPRHKITKRGQNVTFRCDPISEHNRLYWYRQTLGQGPEFLTYFQNEAQLEKSRLLSDRFSAERPKGSFSTLEIQRTEQGDSAMYLCASSLGLAGDSYNEQFFGPGTRLTVL.

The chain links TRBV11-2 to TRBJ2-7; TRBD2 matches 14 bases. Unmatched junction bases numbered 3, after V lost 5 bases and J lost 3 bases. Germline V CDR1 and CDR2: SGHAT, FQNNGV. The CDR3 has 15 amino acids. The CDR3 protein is CASSPGTSGGYEQYF. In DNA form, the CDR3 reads TGTGCCAGCAGCCCCGGGACTAGCGGGGGCTACGAGCAGTACTTC. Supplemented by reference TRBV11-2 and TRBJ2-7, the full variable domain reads EAGVAQSPRYKIIEKRQSVAFWCNPISGHATLYWYQQILGQGPKLLIQFQNNGVVDDSQLPKDRFSAERLKGVDSTLKIQPAKLEDSAVYLCASSPGTSGGYEQYFGPGTRLTVT.

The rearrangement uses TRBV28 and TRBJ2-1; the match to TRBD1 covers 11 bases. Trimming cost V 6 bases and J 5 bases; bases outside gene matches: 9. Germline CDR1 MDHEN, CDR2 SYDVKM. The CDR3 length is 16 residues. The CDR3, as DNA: TGTGCCAGCAGAAGAGGACAGGGGGCGATAAACAATGAGCAGTTCTTC. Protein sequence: CASRRGQGAINNEQFF.

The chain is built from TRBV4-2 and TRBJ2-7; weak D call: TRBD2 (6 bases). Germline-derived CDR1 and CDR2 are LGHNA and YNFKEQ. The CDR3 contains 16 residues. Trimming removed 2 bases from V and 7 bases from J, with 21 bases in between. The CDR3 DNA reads TGTGCCAGCAGCCAAAGTACACTCAGGAGGGCCCCGGAGCAGTACTTC. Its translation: CASSQSTLRRAPEQYF.

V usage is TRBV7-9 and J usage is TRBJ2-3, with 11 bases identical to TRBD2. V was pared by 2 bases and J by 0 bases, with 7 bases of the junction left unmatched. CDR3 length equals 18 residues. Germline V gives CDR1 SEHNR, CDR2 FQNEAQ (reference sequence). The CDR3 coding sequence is TGTGCCAGCAGCTTATCCCGACTAGCGGGGTTTAGCACAGATACGCAGTATTTT. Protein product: CASSLSRLAGFSTDTQYF.

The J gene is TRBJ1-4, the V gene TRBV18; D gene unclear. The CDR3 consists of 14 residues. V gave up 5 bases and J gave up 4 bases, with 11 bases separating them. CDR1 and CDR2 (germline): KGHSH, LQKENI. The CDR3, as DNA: TGTGCCAGCTCAGTTGGAGGGAGTAATGAAAAACTGTTTTTT. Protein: CASSVGGSNEKLFF. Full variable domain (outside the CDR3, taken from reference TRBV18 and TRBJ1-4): NAGVMQNPRHLVRRRGQEARLRCSPMKGHSHVYWYRQLPEEGLKFMVYLQKENIIDESGMPKERFSAEFPKEGPSILRIQQVVRGDSAAYFCASSVGGSNEKLFFGSGTQLSVL.

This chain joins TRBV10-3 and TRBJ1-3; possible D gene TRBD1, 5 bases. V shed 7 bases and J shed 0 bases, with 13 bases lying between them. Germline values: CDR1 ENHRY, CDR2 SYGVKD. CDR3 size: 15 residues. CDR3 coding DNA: TGTGCCATCAACCGGGACTTAAGCTCTGGAAACACCATATATTTT. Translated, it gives CAINRDLSSGNTIYF.

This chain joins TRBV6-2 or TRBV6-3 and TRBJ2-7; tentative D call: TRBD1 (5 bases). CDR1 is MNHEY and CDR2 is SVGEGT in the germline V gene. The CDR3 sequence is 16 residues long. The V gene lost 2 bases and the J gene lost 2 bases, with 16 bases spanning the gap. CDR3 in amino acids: CASSYVAGRITYEQYF. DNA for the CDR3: TGTGCCAGCAGTTACGTGGCAGGGCGGATTACCTACGAGCAGTACTTC.